The next 5 T cell receptor beta chains were all read from a single sample in a study of CD8+CD57+ T cells in acquired aplastic anemia. CDR3 and TCR beta VDJ profiling relied on genomic DNA as the template. TCRdb itself ran the reads through MiXCR, one entry per CDR3 protein. The sample contains under 500,000 distinct CDR3 sequences, roughly 34% of which appear only once. Selection for sequencing was limited to patients who had shown CD8+CD57+ cell expansion by flow cytometry. The sequenced material came from sorted CD4+, CD8+, or CD8+CD57+ T cells (not recorded which) from PBMCs. The receptor set was obtained from a human donor with aplastic anemia.

The V gene is TRBV7-8, the J gene TRBJ2-5, with TRBD1 matching 7 bases. This CDR3 region has 15 residues. Germline trimming cut 3 bases from V and 4 bases from J; bases unmatched to any gene: 8. CDR1 is SGHVS and CDR2 is FQNEAQ in the germline V gene. The DNA of the CDR3 is TGTGCCAGCAGCTTCGAGGGACAGCAGCGAGAGACCCAGTACTTC. This translates into CASSFEGQQRETQYF.

This clonotype was recorded at least ten times. This chain uses TRBV20-1 with TRBJ2-3; TRBD2 matches 9 bases. Per germline, CDR1 DFQATT and CDR2 SNEGSKA (reference sequence). The CDR3 extends over 17 amino acids. Trimming took 1 base from V and 4 from J; bases not matched to a gene: 12. Written as DNA, the CDR3 is TGCAGTGCTAGAGGCGGGAGGGGCACGACTTCGGCAGATACGCAGTATTTT. It encodes CSARGGRGTTSADTQYF.

This clonotype was recorded many times. This sequence joins TRBV10-1 and TRBJ2-7, with 10 bases that match TRBD2. J lost 3 bases, V lost 7 bases, and 3 bases had no gene match. Germline V gives CDR1 WNHNN, CDR2 SYGVQD (reference sequence). CDR3 length equals 13 residues. The CDR3 sequence: CASNGTSVYEQYF. The CDR3, as DNA: TGCGCCAGCAATGGGACTAGCGTCTACGAGCAGTACTTC.

V usage is TRBV11-1 and J usage is TRBJ1-1; perhaps TRBD1 as D (5 bases). V lost 6 bases and J lost 5, with 25 bases in between. Germline assignment: CDR1 SGHAT and CDR2 FQDESV (reference sequence). The CDR3 sequence is 17 residues long. CDR3 nucleotides: TGTGCCAGCAGAAGACTTTCGGGACGGTACAACGGGACTGAAGCTTTCTTT. Translating it yields CASRRLSGRYNGTEAFF.

The chain joins TRBV5-6 to TRBJ2-5; D possibly matches TRBD1 or TRBD2 (5 bases each). CDR1 is SGHDT and CDR2 is YYEEEE in the germline V gene. Trimming shortened V by 1 base and J by 1 base, and 14 bases separated the two germline ends. The CDR3 runs to 16 residues. CDR3 protein: CASSLFRGRGQETQYF. The CDR3 coding sequence is TGTGCCAGCAGCTTGTTTCGGGGAAGGGGCCAAGAGACCCAGTACTTC.